Each of the 25 T cell receptor beta chains below was sequenced from the same sample in a study of identifying expanded T cells in peripheral blood (dated by TCRdb to the late 2010s). Library method: the immunoSEQ multiplex PCR assay. Held by TCRdb, this immuneACCESS table contains in-frame sequences only and omits some clones. Under half of the omission traces to an unresolved V gene where checked; the cause of the rest is unknown. In all, the sample holds 95,000 to 150,000 clones, and about 80% of those were seen once. The ten largest clones represent less than 4% of the sample. Sequenced: blood. The receptors derive from a person aged 18 to 69 in good health.

This chain connects TRBV2 to TRBJ1-2, with D unresolved. The V and J ends lost 8 bases and 4 bases respectively, with 14 bases between them. Germline V CDR1 and CDR2: SNHLY, FYNNEI. The length of the CDR3 is 13 residues. The CDR3, as DNA: TGTGCCAGCTCCGCGAAGGGATTCTATGGCTACACCTTC. Translating gives CASSAKGFYGYTF. Full variable domain (remainder filled in from reference TRBV2 and TRBJ1-2): EPEVTQTPSHQVTQMGQEVILRCVPISNHLYFYWYRQILGQKVEFLVSFYNNEISEKSEIFDDQFSVERPDGSNFTLKIRSTKLEDSAMYFCASSAKGFYGYTFGSGTRLTVV.

The gene calls are TRBV29-1 and TRBJ1-2; possibly TRBD1 for D (6 bases). Germline CDR1 reads SQVTM; CDR2 reads ANQGSEA. This CDR3 spans 11 amino acids. Trimming shortened V by 7 bases and J by 5 bases, and 11 bases separated the two germline ends. The CDR3 DNA sequence: TGCAGCGATCAGGGGCCTTATGGCTACACCTTC. Its protein product is CSDQGPYGYTF.

This chain links TRBV29-1 with TRBJ2-5; D perhaps matches TRBD2 (5 bases). Per the germline V gene, CDR1 is SQVTM and CDR2 is ANQGSEA. Trimming cost V 6 bases and J 3 bases, with 8 bases left between them. The CDR3 runs to 11 residues. The DNA of the CDR3 is TGCAGCGTAGACTATGAAGAGACCCAGTACTTC. It yields the protein CSVDYEETQYF. Looking up the rest from reference TRBV29-1 and TRBJ2-5 gives the full variable domain: SAVISQKPSRDICQRGTSLTIQCQVDSQVTMMFWYRQQPGQSLTLIATANQGSEATYESGFVIDKFPISRPNLTFSTLTVSNMSPEDSSIYLCSVDYEETQYFGPGTRLLVL.

The gene calls are TRBV7-9 and TRBJ1-2, with D hard to call. Germline V gives CDR1 SEHNR, CDR2 FQNEAQ (reference sequence). Trimming stripped 1 base from V and 7 bases from J, with 13 bases between. This CDR3 contains 14 residues. CDR3 sequence reads: CASSLDGVIGGYTF. The CDR3 coding sequence is TGTGCCAGCAGCTTAGATGGGGTAATCGGTGGCTACACCTTC.

CDR3 DNA sequence: TGTGCCAGCAGCTTAGTAGTCTCCCCCACCGGGGAGCTGTTTTTT. This translates into CASSLVVSPTGELFF. This chain uses TRBV7-2 with TRBJ2-2; D remains unclear. V was pared by 1 base and J by 4 bases, with 10 bases between. The CDR3 length is 15 residues. The germline V gene has CDR1 SGHTA and CDR2 FQGNSA.

This clone was found once. This chain connects TRBV13 to TRBJ1-2; the match to TRBD1 covers 10 bases. The CDR3 is 13 residues long. The germline V gene encodes CDR1 PRHDT and CDR2 FYEKMQ (reference sequence). V shed 4 bases, J shed 6 bases, and the junction held 2 bases outside the gene matches. The DNA for the CDR3 is TGTGCCAGCAGCTGGACAGGGGGACATGGCTACACCTTC. As protein: CASSWTGGHGYTF. The full variable domain, rest sourced from reference TRBV13 and TRBJ1-2, is AAGVIQSPRHLIKEKRETATLKCYPIPRHDTVYWYQQGPGQDPQFLISFYEKMQSDKGSIPDRFSAQQFSDYHSELNMSSLELGDSALYFCASSWTGGHGYTFGSGTRLTVV.

The table lists this clone with a count of one. The J gene is TRBJ1-4, the V gene TRBV12-5; TRBD1 matches 7 bases. Per germline, CDR1 LGHNT and CDR2 FRNRAP. This CDR3 comprises 15 residues. V was pared by 5 bases and J by 8 bases, with 11 bases of the junction left unmatched. This chain's CDR3 is CASGLPGTVGEKLFF. CDR3 DNA sequence: TGTGCTAGTGGTCTTCCCGGGACAGTTGGAGAAAAACTGTTTTTT.

The chain couples TRBV13 to TRBJ1-3; D gene uncertain. The CDR3 consists of 14 residues. Trimming shortened V by 1 base and J by 0 bases, and 4 bases separated the two germline ends. Per germline, CDR1 PRHDT and CDR2 FYEKMQ (reference sequence). The CDR3 DNA is TGTGCCAGCAGCTTAGAGGGCTCTGGAAACACCATATATTTT. Translated: CASSLEGSGNTIYF.

This rearrangement joins TRBV7-2 to TRBJ1-2; D is possibly TRBD1 (5 bases). There are 15 residues in the CDR3. The germline V gene encodes CDR1 SGHTA and CDR2 FQGNSA. Deletions cut 4 bases from V and 6 bases from J, with 18 bases between. In nucleotides, the CDR3 is TGTGCCAGCAGCTATACAGGAAACCGGGAGGATGGCTACACCTTC. It specifies CASSYTGNREDGYTF.

In its sample, this clone was seen once. This sequence joins TRBV7-9 and TRBJ2-3; 9 bases are shared with TRBD1. CDR3 length equals 17 residues. Germline V gives CDR1 SEHNR, CDR2 FQNEAQ (reference sequence). The junction had 8 bases not matched to a gene; V was cut back by 4 bases and J by 0 bases. The CDR3 sequence is CASSSMTDRGSTDTQYF. The CDR3 DNA reads TGTGCCAGCAGCTCTATGACCGACAGGGGGAGCACAGATACGCAGTATTTT.

The chain couples TRBV5-4 to TRBJ2-2; 10 bases match TRBD1. V gave up 5 bases and J gave up 5 bases; unmatched junction bases: 9. Germline CDR1 and CDR2: SGHNT and YYREEE (reference sequence). There are 16 residues in the CDR3. The chain's CDR3 is CASSSPGQGLTGELFF. The CDR3 nucleotides are TGTGCCAGCAGTTCACCGGGACAGGGGTTAACCGGGGAGCTGTTTTTT.

The chain combines TRBV11-3 with TRBJ2-1, with 7 nucleotides matching TRBD2. This CDR3 region has 14 residues. Trimming at V came to 4 bases and at J to 0 bases, leaving 0 bases not matched to a gene. The germline gives CDR1 SGHNT, CDR2 YENEEA. The CDR3 protein is CASSSGGSYNEQFF. CDR3 coding DNA: TGTGCCAGCAGCTCGGGGGGCTCCTACAATGAGCAGTTCTTC.

This chain connects TRBV2 to TRBJ1-1, with D uncertain. The germline V and J ends were trimmed by 0 bases and 2 bases, with 13 bases remaining between them. Germline-derived CDR1 and CDR2 are SNHLY and FYNNEI. The CDR3 length is 16 residues. The chain's CDR3 is CASSEALKGSNTEAFF. DNA for the CDR3: TGTGCCAGCAGTGAAGCGCTTAAAGGTAGTAACACTGAAGCTTTCTTT.

The rearrangement links TRBV18 to TRBJ2-7; tentative D call: TRBD1 (5 bases). The V gene's germline CDR1 is KGHSH and CDR2 LQKENI. The ends were cut back, 6 bases at V and 6 bases at J, with 12 bases in the middle. The CDR3 loop spans 12 amino acids. CDR3 protein: CASSGPVREQYF. The CDR3 DNA follows: TGTGCCAGCTCGGGGCCAGTGCGCGAGCAGTACTTC.

This clone was seen a single time. The chain combines TRBV2 with TRBJ2-3; TRBD2 matches at 7 bases. V was pared by 11 bases and J by 4 bases, with 12 bases of the junction left unmatched. This CDR3 comprises 14 residues. Per the germline V gene, CDR1 is SNHLY and CDR2 is FYNNEI. The chain's CDR3 is CAGQSGAKADTQYF. DNA for the CDR3: TGTGCCGGCCAAAGCGGGGCGAAGGCAGATACGCAGTATTTT.

The chain links TRBV11-2 to TRBJ1-4, with 8 bases fitting TRBD1. This CDR3 region has 14 residues. The V gene's germline CDR1 is SGHAT and CDR2 FQNNGV. Unmatched junction bases numbered 7, after V lost 5 bases and J lost 8 bases. CDR3 residues: CASSTGQDSEKLFF. As DNA, the CDR3 is TGTGCCAGCAGCACGGGACAGGATAGCGAAAAACTGTTTTTT.

J is TRBJ1-1 and V is TRBV7-9, with D tentatively TRBD1 (5 bases). V lost 4 bases, J lost 1 base, and 16 bases lay in between. The CDR3 has 16 amino acids. The V gene's germline CDR1 is SEHNR and CDR2 FQNEAQ (reference sequence). The CDR3 sequence is CASSSGTVGRNTEAFF. CDR3 sequence (DNA): TGTGCCAGCAGCTCAGGGACGGTCGGTCGGAACACTGAAGCTTTCTTT.

The chain combines TRBV9 with TRBJ1-1, with 7 bases aligning to TRBD1. CDR1 SGDLS and CDR2 YYNGEE come from the germline V gene. Trimming removed 3 bases from V and 7 bases from J; junction bases left unmatched: 9. This CDR3 is built from 14 residues. This CDR3 reads CASSEAGTAGEAFF. DNA of the CDR3: TGTGCCAGCAGCGAAGCCGGGACAGCGGGTGAAGCTTTCTTT.

The CDR3 DNA follows: TGTGCCAGCAGCCAAGATGTAAGGGGGATCTATGGCTACACCTTC. Its protein product is CASSQDVRGIYGYTF. This sequence joins TRBV14 and TRBJ1-2, with a weak D call TRBD1 (6 bases). The length of the CDR3 is 15 residues. Germline CDR1 and CDR2: SGHDN and FVKESK. V shed 0 bases and J shed 4 bases, with 12 bases lying between them.

The chain uses TRBV9 and TRBJ1-3; D gene uncertain. Germline lookup yields CDR1 SGDLS and CDR2 YYNGEE. The V and J ends lost 1 base and 0 bases respectively, with 5 bases between them. This CDR3 has 14 residues. DNA for the CDR3: TGTGCCAGCAGCGTAACGGGCTCTGGAAACACCATATATTTT. Translating gives CASSVTGSGNTIYF.

The genes are TRBV7-8 and TRBJ2-7; tentative D call: TRBD1 (5 bases). Germline-derived CDR1 and CDR2 are SGHVS and FQNEAQ. The CDR3 is 14 amino acids. Trimming took 2 bases from V and 1 from J, leaving 9 bases between them. The DNA of the CDR3 is TGTGCCAGCAGCTTAAACCGACAGTCCTACGAGCAGTACTTC. Encoded protein: CASSLNRQSYEQYF.

V is TRBV11-3 and J is TRBJ2-1, with 7 positions matching TRBD2. The CDR3 loop spans 14 amino acids. V lost 4 bases and J lost 8; bases outside the gene matches: 8. The germline CDR1 and CDR2 sequences are SGHNT and YENEEA. CDR3 residues: CASSWGGRVDEQFF. The CDR3 DNA sequence: TGTGCCAGCAGCTGGGGGGGAAGGGTGGATGAGCAGTTCTTC.

The rearrangement uses TRBV5-1 and TRBJ1-2; D might be TRBD1 (5 bases). V was clipped by 3 bases and J by 4 bases, with 10 bases between them. Germline loops: CDR1 SGHRS, CDR2 YFSETQ. This CDR3 contains 13 residues. The CDR3 bases are TGCGCCAGCAGCTCCGACAGCCGCTATGGCTACACCTTC. This codes for CASSSDSRYGYTF.

The gene calls are TRBV13 and TRBJ1-1; no clear D. Germline values: CDR1 PRHDT, CDR2 FYEKMQ (reference sequence). The CDR3 length is 15 residues. V lost 2 bases and J lost 6, with 16 bases in between. DNA for the CDR3: TGTGCCAGCAGCTTATTATCCCCGGAGTACTCTGAAGCTTTCTTT. It specifies CASSLLSPEYSEAFF.

The V gene is TRBV7-9, the J gene TRBJ2-5, with 9 positions matching TRBD1. This CDR3 region has 15 residues. The germline V gene encodes CDR1 SEHNR and CDR2 FQNEAQ (reference sequence). Losses at the gene ends were 0 bases for V and 5 bases for J; bases not matched to a gene: 4. The CDR3 DNA reads as TGTGCCAGCAGCTTAGCGGGGACAGGGTGGGAGACCCAGTACTTC. It encodes CASSLAGTGWETQYF.